The 11 T cell receptor beta chains below all came from one sample that was sequenced in a study of blood T cell repertoires in COVID-19 (dated by TCRdb to the early 2020s). The library was made by the immunoSEQ multiplex PCR assay. Here the immuneACCESS table is served through TCRdb, limited to in-frame sequences with V and J called. Missing clones are a known gap in these copies; in checked studies unresolved V genes cover under half, and the rest lacks a known reason. Here the sample has some 130,000 clones; more than 75% occur a single time. The leading ten clones occupy about an eighth of the sample. What was sequenced was peripheral blood. The origin of the receptors is a woman aged 70-85 years with COVID-19, enrolled during active disease.

The chain carries TRBV2 and TRBJ1-5, with D perhaps matching TRBD1 (6 bases). V lost 4 bases and J 1 base, leaving 8 bases between the germline ends. There are 14 residues in the CDR3. The germline gives CDR1 SNHLY, CDR2 FYNNEI. CDR3: CASSGGTSNQPQHF. In nucleotides, the CDR3 is TGTGCCAGCAGTGGGGGGACAAGCAATCAGCCCCAGCATTTT.

The chain couples TRBV7-9 to TRBJ2-5, with 14 bases that match TRBD2. CDR3 length: 16 residues. Germline V gene sequence: CDR1 SEHNR, CDR2 FQNEAQ (reference sequence). Germline trimming cut 5 bases from V and 2 bases from J; bases unmatched to any gene: 4. Here the CDR3 reads CASSRRTSGGQETQYF. DNA for the CDR3: TGTGCCAGCAGCCGCAGGACTAGCGGGGGGCAAGAGACCCAGTACTTC.

V and J are TRBV5-1 and TRBJ1-6; 11 nucleotides align to TRBD1. V lost 1 base to trimming and J lost 13 bases; unmatched junction nucleotides: 7. There are 15 residues in the CDR3. Germline V gene data show CDR1 as SGHRS and CDR2 as YFSETQ. The CDR3 protein is CASSLRGQGVRPLHF. The CDR3 DNA reads TGCGCCAGCAGCTTGAGGGGACAGGGGGTTCGTCCCCTCCACTTT.

V usage is TRBV6-5 and J usage is TRBJ1-5; 9 bases map to TRBD1. The CDR3 extends over 14 amino acids. J lost 2 bases, V lost 6 bases, and 2 bases had no gene match. CDR1 MNHEY and CDR2 SVGAGI come from the germline V gene. The CDR3, as DNA: TGTGCCAGCAGGGGACAGGGAGGCAATCAGCCCCAGCATTTT. As protein: CASRGQGGNQPQHF.

The chain employs TRBV6-5 and TRBJ1-5; no firm D call. V lost 8 bases and J 7 bases, leaving 15 bases between the germline ends. In germline, CDR1 is MNHEY, CDR2 SVGAGI. The CDR3 extends over 13 amino acids. The CDR3: CASLLGIGQPQHF. The CDR3 DNA reads as TGTGCCAGCTTGCTCGGCATCGGGCAGCCCCAGCATTTT.

The gene calls are TRBV28 and TRBJ2-1; 7 nucleotides line up with TRBD2. V lost 5 bases to trimming and J lost 0 bases; unmatched junction nucleotides: 7. CDR3 size: 16 residues. Germline CDR1 MDHEN, CDR2 SYDVKM. The CDR3 region is CASSLVGGGSYNEQFF. CDR3 coding DNA: TGTGCCAGCAGTCTGGTTGGCGGGGGCTCCTACAATGAGCAGTTCTTC.

The chain is built from TRBV18 and TRBJ2-6, with D unclear. The germline CDR1 and CDR2 sequences are KGHSH and LQKENI. The ends were cut back, 0 bases at V and 0 bases at J, with 6 bases in the middle. The CDR3 length is 16 residues. The CDR3 reads CASSPPGRSGANVLTF. In DNA form, the CDR3 reads TGTGCCAGCTCACCACCTGGGCGCTCTGGGGCCAACGTCCTGACTTTC.

The J gene is TRBJ2-5, the V gene TRBV18, with 8 nucleotides matching TRBD2. Per germline, CDR1 KGHSH and CDR2 LQKENI. The junction had 6 bases not matched to a gene; V was cut back by 1 base and J by 2 bases. The CDR3 covers 16 residues. The CDR3 protein is CASSPLVPSGQETQYF. In DNA form, the CDR3 reads TGTGCCAGCTCACCACTCGTCCCTAGCGGGCAAGAGACCCAGTACTTC.

The genes are TRBV30 and TRBJ1-5; 7 bases agree with TRBD1. The CDR3 runs 13 residues. Germline V gene sequence: CDR1 GTSNPN, CDR2 SVGIG (reference sequence). V trimming: 3 bases; J trimming: 4 bases; junction bases outside the gene matches: 3. The DNA for the CDR3 is TGTGCCTGGAGGGGACAGAGTAATCAGCCCCAGCATTTT. As protein: CAWRGQSNQPQHF.

CDR3 sequence reads: CASSPGGGEGDTQYF. As DNA, the CDR3 is TGTGCCAGCAGTCCCGGCGGGGGGGAGGGAGATACGCAGTATTTT. The chain has TRBV11-2 and TRBJ2-3; 9 positions agree with TRBD2. The CDR3 runs to 15 residues. In germline, CDR1 is SGHAT, CDR2 FQNNGV. V shed 6 bases, J shed 5 bases, and the junction held 9 bases outside the gene matches.

This chain joins TRBV27 and TRBJ1-4, with TRBD1 as a possible D gene (5 bases). The CDR3 contains 14 residues. The germline V gene has CDR1 MNHEY and CDR2 SMNVEV (reference sequence). Trimming took 3 bases from V and 8 from J, leaving 13 bases between them. DNA of the CDR3: TGTGCCAGCAGTTTCAGGGCAGTTCAAGAAAAACTGTTTTTT. It translates to CASSFRAVQEKLFF.